These 22 T cell receptor beta chains came from one sample sequenced in a study of blood T cells in healthy people across ages (dated by TCRdb to between 2015 and 2017). The protocol used for the library was 5' RACE. The data were produced on an Illumina HiSeq 2500. A second about 7 to 12 cycle PCR used a sample-barcoded 5' primer and a J-beta primer mix. Using fastp trimming at Q25 and MiXCR clonotype assembly, TCRdb reanalyzed the public sequencing data and kept in-frame beta chains. Rows with a matching CDR3 protein are joined into one entry that keeps the most common DNA and genes. A total of some 1.5 million distinct CDR3 sequences appear in this sample, roughly 27% of them only once. The ten top clones hold roughly 8% of the sample. Material for sequencing was blood. The origin of the receptors is a woman aged 25 to 39 in good health.

This clonotype was picked up many times. J is TRBJ2-6 and V is TRBV10-3, with D tentatively TRBD2 (5 bases). Germline CDR1 and CDR2: ENHRY and SYGVKD. The V and J ends lost 8 bases and 4 bases respectively, with 6 bases between them. The CDR3 totals 12 residues. CDR3 DNA sequence: TGTGCCATCGGAGGCGGGGCCAACGTCCTGACTTTC. Translating gives CAIGGGANVLTF.

This clonotype showed up many times. The chain joins TRBV6-6 to TRBJ2-7; TRBD2 matches at 12 bases. V shed 2 bases, J shed 6 bases, and the junction held 5 bases outside the gene matches. Germline loops: CDR1 MNHNY, CDR2 SVGAGI (reference sequence). This CDR3 comprises 15 residues. The CDR3 region has the DNA TGTGCCAGCAGTTACGCTAGCGGGAGGGCCGCCGAGCAGTACTTC. It encodes CASSYASGRAAEQYF.

The sample holds a few counts of this clonotype. J is TRBJ2-5 and V is TRBV3-1; D remains unclear. The germline V gene has CDR1 LGHDT and CDR2 YNNKEL (reference sequence). This CDR3 has 14 residues. Trimming took off 4 bases at V and 4 bases at J, with 13 bases between the two ends. CDR3 in amino acids: CASSPRQAGETQYF. The CDR3 DNA reads TGTGCCAGCAGCCCGAGGCAAGCAGGAGAGACCCAGTACTTC.

This clonotype was detected ten times or more. The chain links TRBV4-1 to TRBJ2-3; 13 bases line up with TRBD2. This CDR3 spans 17 amino acids. Germline V gene data show CDR1 as MGHRA and CDR2 as YSYEKL. With V trimmed by 1 base and J by 1 base, 2 bases remained unmatched. CDR3 DNA sequence: TGCGCCAGCAGCCAAGCGGGACTAGCGGGGCGCACAGATACGCAGTATTTT. It translates to CASSQAGLAGRTDTQYF.

The CDR3 DNA follows: TGTGCCAGCAGTCCCCTTCGTAAAAGGGAGCAGTACTTC. This encodes CASSPLRKREQYF. The J gene is TRBJ2-4, the V gene TRBV28; D possibly corresponds to TRBD2 (5 bases). Trimming shortened V by 5 bases and J by 13 bases, and 18 bases separated the two germline ends. Germline V gives CDR1 MDHEN, CDR2 SYDVKM. This CDR3 contains 13 residues.

Regarding this clonotype: This sequence may be a read error, since a much larger clone differs from it by one base. V is TRBV29-1 and J is TRBJ2-5; D is possibly TRBD2 (5 bases). Trimming removed 4 bases from V and 2 bases from J, with 11 bases in between. The CDR3 totals 13 residues. Germline V gene sequence: CDR1 SQVTM, CDR2 ANQGSEA. The CDR3 region is CSVGGQQQETQYF. The DNA for the CDR3 is TGCAGCGTTGGAGGGCAGCAACAAGAGACCCAGTACTTC.

This clonotype has ten or more counts. The V gene is TRBV15, the J gene TRBJ2-1; 9 positions match TRBD2. Germline-derived CDR1 and CDR2 are LNHNV and YYDKDF (reference sequence). V was pared by 3 bases and J by 6 bases, with 9 bases of the junction left unmatched. The CDR3 has 16 residues. The CDR3 DNA reads TGTGCCACCAGCAGTCTGACCGGGACTAGCCGCAATGAGCAGTTCTTC. This translates into CATSSLTGTSRNEQFF.

This clonotype was counted only a few times. V is TRBV20-1 and J is TRBJ1-5, with 8 bases aligning to TRBD1. The CDR3 length is 18 residues. Per the germline V gene, CDR1 is DFQATT and CDR2 is SNEGSKA (reference sequence). V lost 6 bases to trimming and J lost 0 bases; unmatched junction nucleotides: 16. CDR3 amino acids: CSAKWGRGRKSSNQPQHF. The CDR3 nucleotides are TGCAGTGCCAAGTGGGGCAGGGGGCGAAAATCTAGCAATCAGCCCCAGCATTTT.

This chain connects TRBV15 to TRBJ1-6, with a possible D match to TRBD1 (5 bases). V was shortened by 3 bases and J by 13 bases, with 19 bases between the two germline ends. In germline, CDR1 is LNHNV, CDR2 YYDKDF (reference sequence). CDR3 length equals 15 residues. The CDR3 DNA sequence: TGTGCCACCAGCAGCGCCTTAGGGGCAAGACTGCCCCTCCACTTT. It encodes CATSSALGARLPLHF. The full variable domain, with the rest looked up from reference TRBV15 and TRBJ1-6, is DAMVIQNPRYQVTQFGKPVTLSCSQTLNHNVMYWYQQKSSQAPKLLFHYYDKDFNNEADTPDNFQSRRPNTSFCFLDIRSPGLGDTAMYLCATSSALGARLPLHFGNGTRLTVT.

The chain recombines TRBV12-3 or TRBV12-4 with TRBJ1-2; no clear D gene. V was pared by 2 bases and J by 6 bases, with 7 bases between. CDR3 length: 12 residues. The CDR3 nucleotides are TGTGCCAGCAGTTTATCGCAGGATGGCTACACCTTC. It translates to CASSLSQDGYTF.

This clonotype was seen repeatedly, ten times or more. The gene calls are TRBV10-3 and TRBJ2-5; D uncertain. The ends were cut back, 2 bases at V and 2 bases at J, with 6 bases in the middle. CDR1 and CDR2 (germline): ENHRY, SYGVKD. The CDR3 sequence is 13 residues long. CDR3 amino acids: CAISERLQETQYF. The DNA of the CDR3 is TGTGCCATCAGTGAGCGGCTTCAAGAGACCCAGTACTTC.

This clonotype came up a few times. This chain uses TRBV9 with TRBJ1-6; D remains unclear. Germline CDR1 SGDLS, CDR2 YYNGEE. The length of the CDR3 is 15 residues. V was pared by 0 bases and J by 9 bases, with 13 bases between. CDR3 nucleotide sequence: TGTGCCAGCAGCGTAGACGGGAGGCCTATTTCACCCCTCCACTTT. Its translation is CASSVDGRPISPLHF.

This clonotype occurred many times. The chain joins TRBV5-1 to TRBJ2-5; D is possibly TRBD1 (6 bases). The CDR3 runs to 15 residues. Germline values: CDR1 SGHRS, CDR2 YFSETQ. With 4 bases removed from V and 4 bases from J, the gap between germline ends came to 17 bases. CDR3 amino acids: CASSPPGQPPETQYF. The CDR3 DNA reads as TGCGCCAGCAGCCCACCGGGACAACCTCCAGAGACCCAGTACTTC.

This clonotype was seen more than once but under ten times. The J gene is TRBJ2-3, the V gene TRBV20-1; TRBD2 is a possible D gene (5 bases). CDR1 is DFQATT, CDR2 SNEGSKA, per germline (reference sequence). The CDR3 loop spans 13 amino acids. Deletions cut 0 bases from V and 6 bases from J, with 10 bases between. The CDR3 reads CSARDPVADTQYF. CDR3 bases: TGCAGTGCTAGAGACCCAGTAGCGGATACGCAGTATTTT.

The J gene is TRBJ2-5, the V gene TRBV18; D is uncertain. CDR1 and CDR2 from the germline V gene are KGHSH and LQKENI. Trimming pared 1 base from V and 0 bases from J, leaving 9 bases between. The CDR3 length is 15 residues. The CDR3 spells CASSPRVANQETQYF. CDR3 nucleotides: TGTGCCAGCTCACCACGGGTGGCCAACCAAGAGACCCAGTACTTC.

CDR3 in amino acids: CASSFLSYNEQFF. The CDR3 coding sequence is TGTGCCAGCAGCTTCCTCTCCTACAATGAGCAGTTCTTC. V usage is TRBV7-2 and J usage is TRBJ2-1, with D uncertain. CDR3 length: 13 amino acids. Germline V gene lookup returns CDR1 SGHTA and CDR2 FQGNSA. The V end was cut by 3 bases, the J end by 0 bases, with 3 bases between.

Here the CDR3 reads CASSPSPLAGRRDEQFF. CDR3 nucleotides: TGTGCCAGCAGCCCCAGCCCGTTAGCGGGCCGACGGGATGAGCAGTTCTTC. The chain combines TRBV7-2 with TRBJ2-1; the match to TRBD2 covers 7 bases. Per the germline V gene, CDR1 is SGHTA and CDR2 is FQGNSA. V gave up 5 bases and J gave up 8 bases; unmatched junction bases: 18. The CDR3 covers 17 residues.

This clonotype was found many times. The chain joins TRBV7-2 to TRBJ2-4; the D gene is possibly TRBD1 (5 bases). Trimming stripped 1 base from V and 8 bases from J, with 12 bases between. In germline, CDR1 is SGHTA, CDR2 FQGNSA. The CDR3 contains 14 residues. The CDR3 DNA sequence: TGTGCCAGCAGCTTAGGGCTAGGGGAATACATTCAGTACTTC. The encoded protein is CASSLGLGEYIQYF.

Many counts were recorded for this clonotype. The CDR3 sequence is CASSLYSDSPYEQYF. The CDR3 DNA is TGCGCCAGCAGCTTATACTCGGACAGTCCCTACGAGCAGTACTTC. This chain connects TRBV5-1 to TRBJ2-7; maybe TRBD1 (6 bases). The V end was cut by 2 bases, the J end by 2 bases, with 14 bases between. This CDR3 region has 15 residues. Germline V lookup: CDR1 SGHRS, CDR2 YFSETQ.

This clonotype has a handful of counts. The chain recombines TRBV20-1 with TRBJ1-1, with no clear D. V lost 5 bases, J lost 4 bases, and 17 bases lay in between. Looked up from germline, CDR1 is DFQATT and CDR2 is SNEGSKA (reference sequence). There are 14 residues in the CDR3. CDR3 amino acids: CSAALSGSSTEAFF. The DNA of the CDR3 is TGCAGTGCTGCCCTCTCCGGGAGTAGCACTGAAGCTTTCTTT.

V usage is TRBV19 and J usage is TRBJ2-3; D gene unclear. Germline V lookup: CDR1 LNHDA, CDR2 SQIVND (reference sequence). V was clipped by 6 bases and J by 1 base, with 17 bases between them. The CDR3 is 16 residues long. The CDR3 is CASSQTDLAGTDTQYF. The CDR3 DNA sequence: TGTGCCAGTAGCCAGACGGACCTGGCCGGCACAGATACGCAGTATTTT.

The table lists this clonotype with many counts. V gene TRBV20-1 combines with J gene TRBJ2-5; TRBD2 is a possible D gene (5 bases). The CDR3 is made up of 15 amino acids. Trimming removed 6 bases from V and 5 bases from J, with 22 bases in between. Germline CDR1 reads DFQATT; CDR2 reads SNEGSKA (reference sequence). CDR3 in amino acids: CSARAHPRGRETQYF. CDR3 sequence (DNA): TGCAGTGCCCGAGCCCACCCCCGAGGGCGGGAGACCCAGTACTTC.